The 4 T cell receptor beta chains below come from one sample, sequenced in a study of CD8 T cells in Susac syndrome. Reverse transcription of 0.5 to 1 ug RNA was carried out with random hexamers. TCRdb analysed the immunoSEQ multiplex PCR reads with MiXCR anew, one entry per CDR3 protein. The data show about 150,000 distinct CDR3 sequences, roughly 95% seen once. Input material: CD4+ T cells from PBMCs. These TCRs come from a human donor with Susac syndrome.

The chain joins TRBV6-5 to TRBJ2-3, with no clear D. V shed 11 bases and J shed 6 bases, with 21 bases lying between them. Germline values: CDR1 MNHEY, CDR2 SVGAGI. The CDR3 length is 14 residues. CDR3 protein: CASKATEMVDTQYF. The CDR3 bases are TGTGCCTCCAAGGCCACGGAGATGGTGGATACGCAGTATTTT.

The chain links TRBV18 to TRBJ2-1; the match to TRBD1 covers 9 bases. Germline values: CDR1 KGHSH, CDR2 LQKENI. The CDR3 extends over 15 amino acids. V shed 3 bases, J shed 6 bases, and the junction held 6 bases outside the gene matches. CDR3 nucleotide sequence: TGTGCCAGCTCACCGTACGGACAGGGGATCAATGAGCAGTTCTTC. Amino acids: CASSPYGQGINEQFF.

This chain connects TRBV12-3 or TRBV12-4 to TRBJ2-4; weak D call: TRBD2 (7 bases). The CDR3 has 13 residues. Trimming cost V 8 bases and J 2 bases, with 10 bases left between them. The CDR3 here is CASGGASKNIQYF. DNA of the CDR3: TGTGCCAGCGGGGGGGCATCCAAAAACATTCAGTACTTC.

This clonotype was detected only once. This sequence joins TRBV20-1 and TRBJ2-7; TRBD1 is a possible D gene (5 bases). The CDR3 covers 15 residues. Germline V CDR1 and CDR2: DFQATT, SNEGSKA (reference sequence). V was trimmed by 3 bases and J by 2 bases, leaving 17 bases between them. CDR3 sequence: CSASAQGWRTYEQYF. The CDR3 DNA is TGCAGTGCTAGCGCCCAGGGTTGGCGAACCTACGAGCAGTACTTC.